Listed below are T cell receptor beta chains from one sample, sequenced in a study of T cell responses to AZD1222 COVID-19 vaccine. The protocol was immunoSEQ multiplex PCR, while the TCRdb copy is restricted to in-frame clones and leaves out a portion. This table holds about 130,000 clones, 88% found once. The specimen comprised peripheral blood, sampled on day 0 of AZD1222 vaccination. Receptors originate from an adult in good health. Each CDR3 is given with its conserved first and last residue. The D gene is left open where the match is weak. Clone size, where shown, is once, few, many, or a class for clones that have expanded.

j_call,clone_size,d_call,v_call,cdr3_nt,cdr3_aa
TRBJ2-5,NA,TRBD1,TRBV19,TGTGCCAGTAGTATAACAGGGGGCGGAGGGGAGACCCAGTACTTC,CASSITGGGGETQYF
TRBJ2-5,NA,NA,TRBV19,TGTGCCAGTAGTATCGGACAGTTTCAAGAGACCCAGTACTTC,CASSIGQFQETQYF
TRBJ1-1,NA,TRBD1,TRBV20-1,TGCAGTGCTAGTAGGACAGGGGCCATGAACACTGAAGCTTTCTTT,CSASRTGAMNTEAFF
TRBJ1-5,NA,NA,TRBV5-1,TGCGCCAGCAGCAAAGAGCAGGGACGCAATCAGCCCCAGCATTTT,CASSKEQGRNQPQHF
TRBJ2-6,NA,TRBD1,TRBV19,TGTGCCAGTAGGAACAGGGACAGGGGCTACTCTGGGGCCAACGTCCTGACTTTC,CASRNRDRGYSGANVLTF
TRBJ1-5,NA,NA,TRBV27,TGTGCCAGCAGTTTAACAGCCGTTAGCAATCAGCCCCAGCATTTT,CASSLTAVSNQPQHF
TRBJ2-7,NA,TRBD1,TRBV29-1,TGCAGCGTTGCACAGGGGTTAGGGCCTTACGAGCAGTACTTC,CSVAQGLGPYEQYF
TRBJ2-1,NA,TRBD1,TRBV5-1,TGCGCCAGCAGCGGACAGGGGCGATTGGTGGGGAATGAGCAGTTCTTC,CASSGQGRLVGNEQFF
TRBJ1-5,NA,NA,TRBV5-6,TGTGCCAGCAGCTCCCTCTCGGCCAGGCTAGAAGAGCCCCAGCATTTT,CASSSLSARLEEPQHF
TRBJ2-2,once,TRBD2,TRBV11-2,TGTGCCAGCAGCCCGCGGGGGGGCGGGGAGCTGTTTTTT,CASSPRGGGELFF
TRBJ1-1,NA,NA,TRBV5-4,TGTGCCAGCAGCTTGGCACAGGCGAACACTGAAGCTTTCTTT,CASSLAQANTEAFF
TRBJ1-1,NA,TRBD1,TRBV27,TGTGCCAGCAGGATGACAGGGCTCAACACTGAAGCTTTCTTT,CASRMTGLNTEAFF
TRBJ2-5,NA,TRBD2,TRBV3-1/TRBV3-2,TGTGCCAGCAGCCAGGGGGTAGCGGGGCTTGGGGAGACCCAGTACTTC,CASSQGVAGLGETQYF
TRBJ2-7,NA,TRBD1,TRBV6-5,TGTGCCAGCAGATCCGGGACAGGTAGCTCCTACGAGCAGTACTTC,CASRSGTGSSYEQYF
TRBJ1-5,NA,TRBD1,TRBV19,TGTGCCAGCCGTTCCGGGACAGGGGGCTGGCAGCCCCAGCATTTT,CASRSGTGGWQPQHF
TRBJ2-1,NA,NA,TRBV12-5,TGTGCTAGTGGTTTGCCCACCTCGGGGGAGCAGTTCTTC,CASGLPTSGEQFF
TRBJ1-2,NA,TRBD1,TRBV18,TGTGCCAGCTCTCGGCGACAGGGCCCGGGGACCTTC,CASSRRQGPGTF
TRBJ1-5,NA,TRBD1,TRBV7-2,TGTGCCAGCAGCTCACAGGGGGAAAATCAGCCCCAGCATTTT,CASSSQGENQPQHF
TRBJ1-6,NA,NA,TRBV15,TGTGCCACCAGCAGAGAATTAGGGGGTACCTATAATTCACCCCTCCACTTT,CATSRELGGTYNSPLHF
TRBJ1-5,NA,TRBD1,TRBV19,TGTGCCAGTAGTAAAAGGGGGCCAGGACCGAGCAATTTATATAGCAATCAGCCCCAGCATTTT,CASSKRGPGPSNLYSNQPQHF
TRBJ1-6,NA,TRBD1,TRBV19,TGTGCCAGTAGTATTGACAGGGGTAATTCACCCCTCCACTTT,CASSIDRGNSPLHF
TRBJ2-7,NA,NA,TRBV6-6,TGTGCCAGCAGCTACCCCCCCTCCTACGAGCAGTACTTC,CASSYPPSYEQYF
TRBJ1-2,NA,NA,TRBV6-5,TGTGCCAGCAGTTTGCAACAGCGCTATGGCTACACCTTC,CASSLQQRYGYTF
TRBJ1-5,NA,NA,TRBV30,TGTGCCTGGAGAGGACGAGGGCCCCAGCATTTT,CAWRGRGPQHF
TRBJ1-1,NA,TRBD1,TRBV6-5,TGTGCCAGCAGCAGGACAGGGGACGGCACTGAAGCTTTCTTT,CASSRTGDGTEAFF
TRBJ1-1,NA,NA,TRBV7-9,TGTGCCAGCAGCCTCGACCAAACCCGCCAAGCTTTCTTT,CASSLDQTRQAFF
TRBJ2-1,NA,NA,TRBV6-5,TGTGCCAGCAGTTACCGGGCAAGAGGGACGGATGAGCAGTTCTTC,CASSYRARGTDEQFF
TRBJ2-3,NA,NA,TRBV7-2,TGTGCCAGCACCGCAGGGTTACGCACAGATACGCAGTATTTT,CASTAGLRTDTQYF
TRBJ2-7,NA,NA,TRBV7-9,TGTGCCAGCAGCGCCCTCGGGAATGAGCAGTACTTC,CASSALGNEQYF
TRBJ2-3,NA,TRBD2,TRBV6-6,TGTGCCAGCAGTTCAAGCGGGAGCACCAATACGCAGTATTTT,CASSSSGSTNTQYF
TRBJ2-7,NA,TRBD2,TRBV11-3,TGTGCCAGCAGCTTATATGGGGGACTAGCGGGAGAGGAAAGCTCCTACGAGCAGTACTTC,CASSLYGGLAGEESSYEQYF
TRBJ2-7,NA,NA,TRBV30,TGTGCCTGGATCCAAAGGGGCCTCCCTGGCGAGCAGTACTTC,CAWIQRGLPGEQYF
TRBJ2-5,few,TRBD2,TRBV5-1,TGCGCCAGCAGCCCCCTGGGGGCCAGCGGGGGGCAGACCCAGTACTTC,CASSPLGASGGQTQYF
TRBJ1-1,NA,TRBD1,TRBV6-5,TGTGCCAGCAGTCACAACAGGGGGGACACTGAAGCTTTCTTT,CASSHNRGDTEAFF
TRBJ1-3,NA,NA,TRBV10-2,TGCGCCAGCAGTCGCGGAGCCTCTGGAAACACCATATATTTT,CASSRGASGNTIYF
TRBJ2-3,NA,NA,TRBV10-1,TGCGCCAGCAGTGAGTCGACGGGTACAGATACGCAGTATTTT,CASSESTGTDTQYF
TRBJ2-1,NA,TRBD2,TRBV5-5,TGTGCCAGCAGCTTGGCCACCGGGGGGGGGCGTGATGAGCAGTTCTTC,CASSLATGGGRDEQFF
TRBJ1-4,NA,NA,TRBV19,TGTGCCAGTAGGAGGACCGGGACTGCAACTAATGAAAAACTGTTTTTT,CASRRTGTATNEKLFF
TRBJ1-1,NA,TRBD1,TRBV29-1,TGCAGCGTTGGCGGGATGGGGACAGGGGAGAGTTTTAACACTGAAGCTTTCTTT,CSVGGMGTGESFNTEAFF
TRBJ2-7,NA,NA,TRBV19,TGTGCCAGTAGTATTGGGGGTGGTGAGCAGTACTTC,CASSIGGGEQYF
TRBJ1-5,NA,NA,TRBV4-3,TGCGCCAGCAGCCAGCGGTCCGGGGGCAATCAGCCCCAGCATTTT,CASSQRSGGNQPQHF
TRBJ1-1,NA,NA,TRBV7-6,TGTGCCAGCACCTCCTGGTTGGGGAACACTGAAGCTTTCTTT,CASTSWLGNTEAFF
TRBJ2-3,NA,NA,TRBV9,TGTGCCAGCAGCGTAGCTAGGGGCCCCCCTACCACAGATACGCAGTATTTT,CASSVARGPPTTDTQYF
TRBJ1-2,NA,NA,TRBV27,TGTGCCAGCAGTTCCGCCCAGGCCGGGGTGGGCTACACCTTC,CASSSAQAGVGYTF
TRBJ2-3,once,TRBD1,TRBV2,TGTGCCAGCAGTGCTGACAGGGGATCGACAGATACGCAGTATTTT,CASSADRGSTDTQYF
TRBJ1-3,NA,TRBD1,TRBV10-2,TGCGCCAGCAGCCCCGACAGGGTGGGTGGAAACACCATATATTTT,CASSPDRVGGNTIYF
TRBJ2-1,NA,NA,TRBV9,TGTGCCAGCAGCGTAGCGGACCCCTACAATGAGCAGTTCTTC,CASSVADPYNEQFF
TRBJ1-1,NA,NA,TRBV10-3,TGTGCCGTCCGGTGGGGTCAGGGGAAGAACACTGAAGCTTTCTTT,CAVRWGQGKNTEAFF
TRBJ1-2,few,NA,TRBV2,TGTGCCAGCAGTCCGGAGGGGGGTAACTATGGCTACACCTTC,CASSPEGGNYGYTF
TRBJ2-7,few,NA,TRBV29-1,TGCAGCGTTGAAGGGACAAGTACCTACGAGCAGTACTTC,CSVEGTSTYEQYF
TRBJ2-7,NA,NA,TRBV4-1,TGCGCCAGCAGCCAAGATGGGCAGCAAACCTACGAGCAGTACTTC,CASSQDGQQTYEQYF